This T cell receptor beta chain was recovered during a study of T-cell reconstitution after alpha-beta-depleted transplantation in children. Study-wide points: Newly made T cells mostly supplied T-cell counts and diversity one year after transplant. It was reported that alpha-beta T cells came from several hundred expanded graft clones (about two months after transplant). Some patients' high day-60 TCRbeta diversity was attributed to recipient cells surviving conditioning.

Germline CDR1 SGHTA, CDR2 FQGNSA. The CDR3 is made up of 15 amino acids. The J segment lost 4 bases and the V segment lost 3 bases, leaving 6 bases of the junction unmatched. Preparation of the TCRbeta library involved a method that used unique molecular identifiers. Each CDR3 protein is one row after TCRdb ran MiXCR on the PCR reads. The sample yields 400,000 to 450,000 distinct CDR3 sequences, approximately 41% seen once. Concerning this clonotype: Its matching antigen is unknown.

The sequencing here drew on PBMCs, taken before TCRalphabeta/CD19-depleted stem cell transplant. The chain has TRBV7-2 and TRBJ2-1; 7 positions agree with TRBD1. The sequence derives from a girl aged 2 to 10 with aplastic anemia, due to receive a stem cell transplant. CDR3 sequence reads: CASSFGAGGYNEQFF. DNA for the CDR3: TGTGCCAGCAGCTTCGGGGCAGGGGGATACAATGAGCAGTTCTTC.